The source of this T cell receptor beta chain is a study of blood T cell repertoires in COVID-19. Across the whole study: Collection of acute and convalescent COVID-19 samples took place in the United States, Italy and Spain.

The authors' processing: Nucleated cell number was recorded as an estimate derived from reference gene primer amplification. Only in-frame clones appear in the TCRdb table, and some are missing; sequencing was by immunoSEQ multiplex PCR. Clone size and V and J calls were adopted from that table, with D and trimming inferred from the DNA. The sample holds roughly 400,000 clones; around 87% are singletons and the top ten take about 2.1%. Patients of the Seattle cohort, enrolled during active infection, were followed longitudinally. The germline V gene has CDR1 GTSNPN and CDR2 SVGIG (reference sequence). The CDR3 has 17 residues. The V end lost 2 bases, the J end lost 8 bases, and 24 bases lay between the germline ends.

V and J are TRBV30 and TRBJ1-4; D perhaps matches TRBD1 (5 bases). This TCR came from a woman aged 60-70 years with COVID-19, enrolled during active disease. The sequencing sample was made of peripheral blood. The chain's CDR3 is CAWSPPGVSVVVEKLFF. In nucleotides, the CDR3 is TGTGCCTGGAGTCCACCGGGGGTTTCGGTTGTTGTCGAAAAACTGTTTTTT.